The T cell receptor (beta chain) under discussion was sequenced for a study of blood T cell repertoires in COVID-19. Sequencing used immunoSEQ multiplex PCR; TCRdb keeps in-frame clones, though not all of them. The sample has hundreds of thousands of clones, 80% to 90% seen once. J was trimmed by 6 bases and V by 3 bases; bases with no gene match: 15. There are 16 residues in the CDR3. The germline V gene encodes CDR1 SGHTS and CDR2 YDEGEE. The chain links TRBV5-8 to TRBJ2-7, with 7 bases aligning to TRBD1. The source material was peripheral blood. The sequence derives from a young woman with COVID-19, enrolled during active disease. The CDR3 sequence: CASSYFRGEGAAEQYF. Here the CDR3 DNA reads TGTGCCAGCAGCTATTTCCGGGGCGAGGGGGCTGCCGAGCAGTACTTC. The variable domain in full, completed from reference TRBV5-8 and TRBJ2-7, reads EAGVTQSPTHLIKTRGQQATLRCSPISGHTSVYWYQQALGLGLQFLLWYDEGEERNRGNFPPRFSGRQFPNYSSELNVNALELEDSALYLCASSYFRGEGAAEQYFGPGTRLTVT.